This entry lists 5 T cell receptor beta chains sequenced from one sample in a study of cytomegalovirus exposure and HLA in healthy donors. The PCR was carried out with 60 Vbeta primers and 13 Jbeta primers. The data were produced by immunoSEQ multiplex PCR, yet TCRdb's version contains in-frame clones alone and is incomplete. The sample holds around 140,000 clones, approximately 80% seen once. Sequenced: PBMCs. The source is a woman in her late teens or twenties in good health and CMV-seropositive.

As DNA, the CDR3 is TGTGCCAGCTCACCCCAGACGGGGATTAATGAAAAACTGTTTTTT. It codes for CASSPQTGINEKLFF. The rearrangement joins TRBV18 to TRBJ1-4; D is ambiguous. CDR1 and CDR2 (germline): KGHSH, LQKENI. V was trimmed by 3 bases and J by 4 bases, leaving 12 bases between them. CDR3 length equals 15 residues.

This chain uses TRBV7-9 with TRBJ1-2; 9 bases are shared with TRBD1. The CDR3 has 16 residues. J gave up 8 bases and V 2 bases, and 12 bases lay outside the gene matches. Looked up from germline, CDR1 is SEHNR and CDR2 is FQNEAQ (reference sequence). CDR3 region: CASSLIGGTGFLGYTF. CDR3 nucleotide sequence: TGTGCCAGCAGCTTAATCGGAGGGACAGGGTTCTTAGGCTACACCTTC.

J is TRBJ1-2 and V is TRBV10-3; D not resolved. CDR1 and CDR2 (germline): ENHRY, SYGVKD. There are 16 residues in the CDR3. V was pared by 2 bases and J by 5 bases, with 18 bases between. The CDR3 loop reads CAISESSESFNYGYTF. Here the CDR3 DNA reads TGTGCCATCAGTGAGAGTAGCGAATCATTCAATTATGGCTACACCTTC.

The gene calls are TRBV11-2 and TRBJ2-7, with TRBD1 identical over 8 bases. The CDR3 is 14 amino acids. The ends lost 5 bases at V and 4 bases at J; junction bases unmatched: 7. CDR1 is SGHAT, CDR2 FQNNGV, per germline. The CDR3 loop reads CASSNGQGPYEQYF. The DNA for the CDR3 is TGTGCCAGCAGCAACGGACAGGGACCATACGAGCAGTACTTC.

Only a few counts were recorded for this clone. The genes are TRBV15 and TRBJ1-4; a possible D gene is TRBD1 (5 bases). CDR1 is LNHNV, CDR2 YYDKDF, per germline (reference sequence). The CDR3 contains 15 residues. V was cut by 0 bases and J by 8 bases, with 13 bases left in between. CDR3 sequence reads: CATSRDVASGEKLFF. The CDR3 DNA follows: TGTGCCACCAGCAGAGACGTAGCTTCAGGGGAAAAACTGTTTTTT.